The source of this TCR beta chain is a study of cytomegalovirus exposure and HLA in healthy donors. Study-wide points: Per published accounts, TCR beta sequences correctly predicted the HLA-A and HLA-B alleles of most subjects. Reported results showed that the classifier diagnosed cytomegalovirus status with high specificity and sensitivity. Later on, an analysis tied around 17,000 TCR beta sequences to HLA alleles at 0.05 false discovery rate.

Trimming took 8 bases from V and 3 from J, leaving 14 bases between them. The CDR3 sequence is 13 residues long. The V gene's germline CDR1 is MNHNY and CDR2 SVGAGI (reference sequence). A multiplex PCR was run with 60 Vbeta primers and 13 Jbeta primers. Repertoires were generated with immunoSEQ multiplex PCR, while TCRdb's copy carries only in-frame clones and drops some. The data show 170,000 or so clones, with 60% to 85% seen just once and roughly 3% held by the top ten. A word on this clone: The antigen remains unidentified.

This cohort consisted of healthy bone marrow donors. This TCR was recovered from a male donor in good health and CMV-seronegative. The sequencing input was PBMCs. The rearrangement links TRBV6-6 to TRBJ2-7, with a weak D call TRBD1 (6 bases). The CDR3 DNA follows: TGTGCCAGCCTTCGGGACACCTTCTACGAGCAGTACTTC. Protein product: CASLRDTFYEQYF.